A selection of T cell receptor beta chains follows, all from one sample in a study of T cells in Graves' hyperthyroidism and ophthalmopathy. MiXCR, run by TCRdb on the multiplex PCR reads, gives a single entry per CDR3 protein. In the table there are 690,000 or so distinct CDR3 sequences, 15% to 20% of which are singletons. The sequenced sample consisted of blood. The receptors derive from a woman aged 45-65 years with Graves' hyperthyroidism that later progressed to Graves' ophthalmopathy. Each CDR3 is given with its conserved first and last residue. The order of the fields is J gene, V gene, clone size, CDR3 length, D gene, CDR3 DNA, CDR3 protein. D genes are given only for firm matches. Clone size appears in some rows only: once, few, many, or a class for an expanded clone.

TRBJ2-2 TRBV7-3 NA 17 TRBD2 TGTGCCAGCAGCTTAGCTACTAGCGGGGTAACCGCCGGGGAGCTGTTTTTT CASSLATSGVTAGELFF
TRBJ1-1 TRBV9 NA 16 NA TGTGCCAGCAGCGTAGCTATAAGGGCTGGGGACACTGAAGCTTTCTTT CASSVAIRAGDTEAFF
TRBJ2-4 TRBV6-5 NA 17 NA TGTGCCAGCAGTTACTCCACAGGTTCTGGTTCCAAAAACATTCAGTACTTC CASSYSTGSGSKNIQYF
TRBJ1-2 TRBV15 few 15 NA TGTGCCACCAGCAGAGTTTCCGACACTAACTATGGCTACACCTTC CATSRVSDTNYGYTF
TRBJ2-7 TRBV7-3 few 14 NA TGTGCCAGCAGCTTACTGGGAAAGGATTACGAGCAGTACTTC CASSLLGKDYEQYF
TRBJ1-6 TRBV7-3 NA 16 TRBD1 TGTGCCAGCAGCTTAAACACAGGGGGTAATAATTCACCCCTCCACTTT CASSLNTGGNNSPLHF
TRBJ2-5 TRBV12-3/TRBV12-4 NA 14 NA TGTGCCAGCAGTATAGTTGGGCCCCAAGAGACCCAGTACTTC CASSIVGPQETQYF
TRBJ1-2 TRBV6-1 few 13 NA TGTGCCAGGTCCACCGAGGACGCCTTTGACTACACCTTC CARSTEDAFDYTF
TRBJ1-6 TRBV14 NA 13 NA TGTGCCAGCAGCCAAGATCATTCATCACCCCTCCACTTT CASSQDHSSPLHF
TRBJ2-3 TRBV7-9 few 16 TRBD2 TGTGCCAGCAGCTTAGTGAGTGGCGGGGGTGCAGATACGCAGTATTTT CASSLVSGGGADTQYF
TRBJ2-1 TRBV20-1 NA 12 NA TGCAGTGCACAACAGGGAATGGATGAGCAGTTCTTC CSAQQGMDEQFF
TRBJ2-6 TRBV12-3/TRBV12-4 few 14 NA TGTGCCAGCAGTTTTGTCACGGGGGCCAACGTCCTGACTTTC CASSFVTGANVLTF
TRBJ2-2 TRBV2 many 16 NA TGTGCCGGACGGGGCGGTGAGGGTGCGAACACCGGGGAGCTGTTTTTT CAGRGGEGANTGELFF
TRBJ2-1 TRBV11-2 NA 16 NA TGTGCCAGCAGCCAAGCGAGCAAGAGCTCCTACAATGAGCAGTTCTTC CASSQASKSSYNEQFF
TRBJ2-7 TRBV3-1 NA 14 NA TGTGCCAGCAGCCAAGATGGCCGGAGCTACGAGCAGTACTTC CASSQDGRSYEQYF
TRBJ2-7 TRBV11-2 many 15 NA TGTGCCAGCAGCTTTTTCGGTGGGGAGAGGGACGAGCAGTACTTC CASSFFGGERDEQYF
TRBJ1-5 TRBV2 NA 12 NA TGTGCCAGTCATTACACTAATCAGCCCCAGCATTTT CASHYTNQPQHF
TRBJ1-2 TRBV7-8 few 15 TRBD1 TGTGCCAGCAGCGGCGGGACAGGGGCGTATCGTGGCTACACCTTC CASSGGTGAYRGYTF
TRBJ2-1 TRBV3-1 NA 16 TRBD1 TGTGCCAGCAGCCGTTTCCGGGACAGGGGGCGGGATGAGCAGTTCTTC CASSRFRDRGRDEQFF
TRBJ2-5 TRBV7-6 many 16 TRBD1 TGTGCCAGCAGTTTTAAAGGAGACAGGGGGCTAGAGACCCAGTACTTC CASSFKGDRGLETQYF
TRBJ1-2 TRBV2 many 14 TRBD1 TGTGCCAGCAGTGAAGCGGCAGGGGGCTATGGCTACACCTTC CASSEAAGGYGYTF
TRBJ2-5 TRBV10-3 NA 12 TRBD1 TGTGCCATCAGGGGACAGGGGGAGACCCAGTACTTC CAIRGQGETQYF
TRBJ2-5 TRBV5-1 NA 18 TRBD2 TGCGCCAGCAGCCCCGGACGACTAGCGGGGGGTGCAGAAGAGACCCAGTACTTC CASSPGRLAGGAEETQYF
TRBJ1-1 TRBV3-1 many 15 NA TGTGCCAGCAGCCCCGGGAATAGGGGTTCAACTGAAGCTTTCTTT CASSPGNRGSTEAFF
TRBJ2-1 TRBV7-2 few 14 NA TGTGCCAGCAGCTTAGAGGTGGGGTACAATGAGCAGTTCTTC CASSLEVGYNEQFF
TRBJ2-1 TRBV6-1 many 14 NA TGTGCCAGCAGTGATACAGGTCCCTACAATGAGCAGTTCTTC CASSDTGPYNEQFF
TRBJ1-1 TRBV5-1 NA 14 TRBD1 TGCGCCAGCACTCCGGACAGGGGGTCGCTCGGGGCTTTCTTT CASTPDRGSLGAFF
TRBJ2-1 TRBV9 once 16 TRBD2 TGTGCCAGCAGCCCCAGACTAGCGGGGGGCCGTCAACAGCAGTTCTTC CASSPRLAGGRQQQFF
TRBJ2-3 TRBV12-3/TRBV12-4 NA 12 NA TGTGCCACAAGGGGACTGAATGATACGCAGTATTTT CATRGLNDTQYF
TRBJ2-3 TRBV3-1 many 15 NA TGTGCCAGCAGCCAAGACAGATTTAGCACAGATACGCAGTATTTT CASSQDRFSTDTQYF
TRBJ2-4 TRBV6-1 few 15 NA TGTGCCAGCAGCCCCCGCATTCTAGCCAAAAACATTCAGTACTTC CASSPRILAKNIQYF
TRBJ2-1 TRBV27 few 15 TRBD1 TGTGCCAGCAGTGGTGGGACAGGGTTCTACAATGAGCAGTTCTTC CASSGGTGFYNEQFF
TRBJ2-2 TRBV18 many 14 NA TGTGCCAGCTCAACTACGGGCAACACCGGGGAGCTGTTTTTT CASSTTGNTGELFF
TRBJ1-5 TRBV12-3/TRBV12-4 NA 17 NA TGTGCCAGCAGTTTAGGCACGCTGGGCTTATGGAATCAGCCCCAGCATTTT CASSLGTLGLWNQPQHF
TRBJ2-3 TRBV10-3 few 14 TRBD2 TGTGCCATCAGGGAGACTAGCGGGGGCGATACGCAGTATTTT CAIRETSGGDTQYF
TRBJ1-1 TRBV5-1 NA 13 NA TGTGCCAGCAGCTTTGGGGGTCAGGTTGAAGCTTTCTTT CASSFGGQVEAFF
TRBJ1-6 TRBV7-2 NA 16 NA TGTGCCAGCAGCTTTGATCCCTTCTCCTATAATTCACCCCTCCACTTT CASSFDPFSYNSPLHF
TRBJ2-3 TRBV3-1 many 14 NA TGTGCCAGCAGCCAAGATAATCGGGCAGATACGCAGTATTTT CASSQDNRADTQYF
TRBJ1-1 TRBV27 few 19 NA TGTGCCAGCAGGAGCAATCTCCGGAACAGGGTAAATAGGAACACTGAAGCTTTCTTT CASRSNLRNRVNRNTEAFF
TRBJ2-2 TRBV6-1 few 15 TRBD1 TGTGCCAGCAGTGAAACAGGGGTAAACACCGGGGAGCTGTTTTTT CASSETGVNTGELFF
TRBJ1-1 TRBV12-3/TRBV12-4 many 13 TRBD1 TGTGCCAGCAGCCCGAGGCAGGGGGCTGAAGCTTTCTTT CASSPRQGAEAFF
TRBJ2-5 TRBV24-1 NA 15 TRBD2 TGTGCCACCAGTGATTTGCGGGGGGGTCAAGAGACCCAGTACTTC CATSDLRGGQETQYF